Listed here are 22 T cell receptor beta chains from one sample, sequenced in a study of cytomegalovirus exposure and HLA in healthy donors. Primers: 60 Vbeta forward and 13 Jbeta reverse. The table came from immunoSEQ multiplex PCR; TCRdb's copy has only in-frame clones and leaves some out. The table includes some 65,000 clones, about 72% detected once. Sequenced input: PBMCs. These receptor sequences come from a man aged 50-60 years in good health and CMV-seropositive.

This sequence joins TRBV5-4 and TRBJ2-7, with D perhaps TRBD2 (7 bases). Trimming shortened V by 5 bases and J by 3 bases, and 21 bases separated the two germline ends. Germline CDR1 SGHNT, CDR2 YYREEE (reference sequence). The CDR3 runs to 16 residues. The CDR3 region is CASRRWGGLQGYEQYF. As DNA, the CDR3 is TGTGCCAGCAGACGGTGGGGGGGTTTACAGGGCTACGAGCAGTACTTC.

The CDR3 DNA is TGTGCCAGCAGAGAATACACAGGGGATTCACCCCTCCACTTT. Its translation: CASREYTGDSPLHF. The chain is built from TRBV6-1 and TRBJ1-6, with 7 bases identical to TRBD1. With V trimmed by 6 bases and J by 8 bases, 7 bases remained unmatched. This CDR3 has 14 amino acids. Germline lookup yields CDR1 MNHNS and CDR2 SASEGT.

V usage is TRBV7-6 and J usage is TRBJ2-5, with a possible D match to TRBD2 (5 bases). The V end lost 2 bases, the J end lost 3 bases, and 7 bases lay between the germline ends. Germline CDR1 is SGHVS and CDR2 is FNYEAQ. The CDR3 is 13 amino acids. The CDR3 DNA follows: TGTGCCAGCAGCTTACAAGCGGAAGAGACCCAGTACTTC. As protein: CASSLQAEETQYF.

This clone was seen more than once but under ten times. V is TRBV30 and J is TRBJ2-2; D possibly corresponds to TRBD2 (6 bases). There are 13 residues in the CDR3. The germline gives CDR1 GTSNPN, CDR2 SVGIG (reference sequence). Trimming took off 7 bases at V and 2 bases at J, with 11 bases between the two ends. CDR3 DNA: TGTGCCTCTTACGGGAGAAACACCGGGGAGCTGTTTTTT. This gives the protein CASYGRNTGELFF.

The chain employs TRBV9 and TRBJ2-7, with 7 bases that match TRBD2. Trimming cost V 3 bases and J 5 bases; bases outside gene matches: 14. The CDR3 extends over 16 amino acids. Germline lookup yields CDR1 SGDLS and CDR2 YYNGEE. CDR3 amino acids: CASSASGSRGEDEQYF. The DNA of the CDR3 is TGTGCCAGCAGCGCCTCGGGGAGCCGGGGGGAAGACGAGCAGTACTTC.

The V and J genes are TRBV30 and TRBJ2-7; 10 bases line up with TRBD2. The CDR3 covers 14 residues. V lost 5 bases to trimming and J lost 3 bases; unmatched junction nucleotides: 7. Germline values: CDR1 GTSNPN, CDR2 SVGIG (reference sequence). The CDR3 region has the DNA TGTGCCTGGGGTGACTCTAGCGGGGGCTACGAGCAGTACTTC. It yields the protein CAWGDSSGGYEQYF.

This clone appeared once. The chain carries TRBV19 and TRBJ1-2, with TRBD1 identical over 10 bases. Germline CDR1 LNHDA, CDR2 SQIVND (reference sequence). The CDR3 has 16 amino acids. J was trimmed by 0 bases and V by 4 bases; bases with no gene match: 5. The CDR3 DNA sequence: TGTGCCAGTAGTAGGGGACAGGGGACTGCTAACTATGGCTACACCTTC. Translating gives CASSRGQGTANYGYTF.

The chain uses TRBV7-2 and TRBJ2-7; D is perhaps TRBD1 (6 bases). Per germline, CDR1 SGHTA and CDR2 FQGNSA. The V end lost 3 bases, the J end lost 0 bases, and 12 bases lay between the germline ends. The length of the CDR3 is 15 residues. The DNA for the CDR3 is TGTGCCAGCAGCTTCCCGACAGGCATCTCCTACGAGCAGTACTTC. Translating it yields CASSFPTGISYEQYF.

This clone was counted a few times. CDR3 in amino acids: CASSLGTSGARPTDTQYF. CDR3 sequence (DNA): TGTGCCAGCAGCTTAGGGACTAGCGGAGCCAGGCCCACAGATACGCAGTATTTT. The rearrangement links TRBV7-2 to TRBJ2-3, with 10 bases lining up with TRBD2. CDR3 size: 18 residues. Germline V gene lookup returns CDR1 SGHTA and CDR2 FQGNSA. The J segment lost 2 bases and the V segment lost 1 base, leaving 9 bases of the junction unmatched.

In its sample, this clone was seen once. The rearrangement joins TRBV6-6 to TRBJ2-7; the D gene is possibly TRBD1 (6 bases). Germline values: CDR1 MNHNY, CDR2 SVGAGI (reference sequence). The CDR3 has 15 residues. Trimming cost V 2 bases and J 2 bases, with 13 bases left between them. CDR3: CASSYVRDKPYEQYF. DNA of the CDR3: TGTGCCAGCAGTTACGTGAGGGACAAACCCTACGAGCAGTACTTC.

V and J are TRBV28 and TRBJ2-1; D gene uncertain. The germline V and J ends were trimmed by 5 bases and 0 bases, with 8 bases remaining between them. The germline V gene encodes CDR1 MDHEN and CDR2 SYDVKM. CDR3 length equals 14 residues. The CDR3 reads CASSLYLSYNEQFF. The CDR3 DNA reads as TGTGCCAGCAGTCTCTACCTCTCCTACAATGAGCAGTTCTTC. Drawing the rest from reference TRBV28 and TRBJ2-1, the complete variable domain is DVKVTQSSRYLVKRTGEKVFLECVQDMDHENMFWYRQDPGLGLRLIYFSYDVKMKEKGDIPEGYSVSREKKERFSLILESASTNQTSMYLCASSLYLSYNEQFFGPGTRLTVL.

This chain joins TRBV29-1 and TRBJ2-3, with D unresolved. CDR3 length: 11 residues. V lost 8 bases, J lost 2 bases, and 8 bases lay in between. Germline V gene lookup returns CDR1 SQVTM and CDR2 ANQGSEA. The CDR3 loop reads CSSRLTDTQYF. The CDR3 coding sequence is TGCAGCTCCAGGCTCACAGATACGCAGTATTTT.

V gene TRBV7-6 combines with J gene TRBJ1-2, with TRBD1 matching 11 bases. Germline lookup yields CDR1 SGHVS and CDR2 FNYEAQ. CDR3 size: 13 residues. Germline trimming cut 7 bases from V and 5 bases from J; bases unmatched to any gene: 3. CDR3 loop: CASKDRGQYGYTF. The CDR3 nucleotides read TGTGCCAGCAAGGACAGGGGGCAATATGGCTACACCTTC. Full variable domain (missing parts from reference TRBV7-6 and TRBJ1-2): GAGVSQSPRYKVTKRGQDVALRCDPISGHVSLYWYRQALGQGPEFLTYFNYEAQQDKSGLPNDRFSAERPEGSISTLTIQRTEQRDSAMYRCASKDRGQYGYTFGSGTRLTVV.

The table lists this clone with a few counts. This chain connects TRBV9 to TRBJ2-1; TRBD2 matches 8 bases. Germline trimming cut 4 bases from V and 0 bases from J; bases unmatched to any gene: 6. CDR1 is SGDLS, CDR2 YYNGEE, per germline. This CDR3 is 16 amino acids long. The CDR3 sequence is CASSPGGGSSYNEQFF. The CDR3 coding sequence is TGTGCCAGCAGCCCCGGGGGGGGGAGCTCCTACAATGAGCAGTTCTTC. Full variable domain (missing parts from reference TRBV9 and TRBJ2-1): DSGVTQTPKHLITATGQRVTLRCSPRSGDLSVYWYQQSLDQGLQFLIQYYNGEERAKGNILERFSAQQFPDLHSELNLSSLELGDSALYFCASSPGGGSSYNEQFFGPGTRLTVL.

CDR3 DNA: TGTGCCAGTAGTATCAGGACAGCCTCTAACTATGGCTACACCTTC. It codes for CASSIRTASNYGYTF. V usage is TRBV19 and J usage is TRBJ1-2; weak D call: TRBD1 (6 bases). The CDR3 runs to 15 residues. V lost 3 bases to trimming and J lost 0 bases, with 11 bases between them. Germline CDR1 reads LNHDA; CDR2 reads SQIVND (reference sequence).

V is TRBV27 and J is TRBJ2-7; TRBD2 agrees at 9 bases. The V gene end was trimmed by 10 bases and the J gene end by 4 bases; junction bases not matched to a gene: 11. The CDR3 loop spans 14 amino acids. The germline gives CDR1 MNHEY, CDR2 SMNVEV (reference sequence). The DNA of the CDR3 is TGTGCCACCCTGCGGACTAGCGCGAGTTACGAGCAGTACTTC. Translating it yields CATLRTSASYEQYF.

This clone appeared once. V and J are TRBV10-3 and TRBJ2-5, with 9 bases lining up with TRBD1. The CDR3 has 16 residues. Germline CDR1 ENHRY, CDR2 SYGVKD. The V segment lost 2 bases and the J segment 5 bases; nucleotides outside the gene matches: 9. CDR3 DNA: TGTGCCATCAGTGAGAAGGCCAGGGACAGGGCGGAGACCCAGTACTTC. Translating it yields CAISEKARDRAETQYF.

The rearrangement uses TRBV13 and TRBJ2-1, with D tentatively TRBD2 (5 bases). In germline, CDR1 is PRHDT, CDR2 FYEKMQ (reference sequence). V was trimmed by 2 bases and J by 5 bases, leaving 10 bases between them. This CDR3 comprises 14 residues. CDR3 residues: CASSLRGWNNEQFF. In nucleotides, the CDR3 is TGTGCCAGCAGCTTACGAGGGTGGAACAATGAGCAGTTCTTC. Filled out from reference TRBV13 and TRBJ2-1, the complete variable domain reads AAGVIQSPRHLIKEKRETATLKCYPIPRHDTVYWYQQGPGQDPQFLISFYEKMQSDKGSIPDRFSAQQFSDYHSELNMSSLELGDSALYFCASSLRGWNNEQFFGPGTRLTVL.

The chain employs TRBV19 and TRBJ2-7; no clear D. Looked up from germline, CDR1 is LNHDA and CDR2 is SQIVND (reference sequence). V shed 2 bases and J shed 2 bases, with 10 bases lying between them. The CDR3 is made up of 14 amino acids. The CDR3 protein is CASSIQTSPYEQYF. The CDR3 region has the DNA TGTGCCAGTAGTATACAGACTTCCCCCTACGAGCAGTACTTC.

This clone was picked up a small number of times. The chain carries TRBV19 and TRBJ2-2; D may be TRBD1 (6 bases). The CDR3 has 16 residues. CDR1 LNHDA and CDR2 SQIVND come from the germline V gene (reference sequence). V lost 1 base, J lost 1 base, and 10 bases lay in between. CDR3 nucleotides: TGTGCCAGTAGTATAGGAACAGGGATGAACACCGGGGAGCTGTTTTTT. It is translated as CASSIGTGMNTGELFF.

The rearrangement links TRBV7-6 to TRBJ1-1; TRBD1 is a possible D gene (6 bases). Trimming stripped 5 bases from V and 4 bases from J, with 11 bases between. Germline CDR1 reads SGHVS; CDR2 reads FNYEAQ. The CDR3 length is 13 residues. CDR3 loop: CASSTTGSTEAFF. CDR3 nucleotide sequence: TGTGCCAGCAGCACAACAGGGAGCACTGAAGCTTTCTTT. The full variable domain, its missing parts supplied by reference TRBV7-6 and TRBJ1-1, is GAGVSQSPRYKVTKRGQDVALRCDPISGHVSLYWYRQALGQGPEFLTYFNYEAQQDKSGLPNDRFSAERPEGSISTLTIQRTEQRDSAMYRCASSTTGSTEAFFGQGTRLTVV.

The V and J genes are TRBV6-1 and TRBJ2-7; 9 positions match TRBD2. The V gene's germline CDR1 is MNHNS and CDR2 SASEGT. This CDR3 comprises 13 residues. V was pared by 7 bases and J by 6 bases, with 7 bases of the junction left unmatched. The CDR3 is CASKSGLALEQYF. CDR3 nucleotides: TGTGCCAGCAAGAGCGGACTAGCGCTCGAGCAGTACTTC.